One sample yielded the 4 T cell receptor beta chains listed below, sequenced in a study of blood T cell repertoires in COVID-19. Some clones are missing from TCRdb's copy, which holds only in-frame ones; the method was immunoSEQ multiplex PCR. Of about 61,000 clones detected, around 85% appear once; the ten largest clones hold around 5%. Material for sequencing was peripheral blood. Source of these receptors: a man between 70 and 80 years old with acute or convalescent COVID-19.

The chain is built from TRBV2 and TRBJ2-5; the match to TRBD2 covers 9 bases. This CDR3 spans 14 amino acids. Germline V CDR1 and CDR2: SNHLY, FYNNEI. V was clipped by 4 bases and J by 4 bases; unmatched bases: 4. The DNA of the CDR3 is TGTGCCAGCAGTGTGGGACTAGCTGCAGAGACCCAGTACTTC. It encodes CASSVGLAAETQYF.

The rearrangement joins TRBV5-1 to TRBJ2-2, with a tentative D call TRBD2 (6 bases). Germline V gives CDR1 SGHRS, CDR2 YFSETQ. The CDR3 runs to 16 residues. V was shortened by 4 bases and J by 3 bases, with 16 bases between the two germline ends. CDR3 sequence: CASSVRSGGDTGELFF. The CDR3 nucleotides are TGCGCCAGCAGCGTGCGGTCAGGAGGGGACACCGGGGAGCTGTTTTTT.

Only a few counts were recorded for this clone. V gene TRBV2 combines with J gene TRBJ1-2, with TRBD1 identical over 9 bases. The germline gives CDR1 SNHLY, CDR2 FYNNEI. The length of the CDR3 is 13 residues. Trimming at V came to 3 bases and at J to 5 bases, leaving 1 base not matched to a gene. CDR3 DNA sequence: TGTGCCAGCAGTGAGGGGACAGGGTATGGCTACACCTTC. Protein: CASSEGTGYGYTF. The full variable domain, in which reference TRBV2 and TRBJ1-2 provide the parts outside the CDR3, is EPEVTQTPSHQVTQMGQEVILRCVPISNHLYFYWYRQILGQKVEFLVSFYNNEISEKSEIFDDQFSVERPDGSNFTLKIRSTKLEDSAMYFCASSEGTGYGYTFGSGTRLTVV.

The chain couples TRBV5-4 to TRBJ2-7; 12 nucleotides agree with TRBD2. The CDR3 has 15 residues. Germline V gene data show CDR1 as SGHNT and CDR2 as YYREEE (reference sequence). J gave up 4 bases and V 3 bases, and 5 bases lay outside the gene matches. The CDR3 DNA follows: TGTGCCAGCAGCTCTAAGACTAGCGGGGGTTACGAGCAGTACTTC. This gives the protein CASSSKTSGGYEQYF.